This entry concerns a single TCR beta chain. Germline CDR1 and CDR2: SQVTM and ANQGSEA. V lost 8 bases and J 7 bases, leaving 17 bases between the germline ends. The CDR3 spans 12 residues. Likely unrecorded immune exposures existed in these nominally healthy donors. These data originate in a study of cytomegalovirus exposure and HLA in healthy donors. With 60 Vbeta and 13 Jbeta primers, the PCR was carried out. Assay: immunoSEQ multiplex PCR; the TCRdb copy retains only in-frame clones and omits some. This table has under 45,000 clones, roughly three quarters appearing once. Input material: PBMCs. The source is a man aged 25 to 45 in good health and CMV-seronegative. The chain links TRBV29-1 to TRBJ1-2, with D perhaps matching TRBD1 (6 bases). This chain's CDR3 is CSTYKQGSGYTF. As DNA, the CDR3 is TGCAGCACCTACAAACAGGGTTCTGGCTACACCTTC.